The 28 T cell receptor beta chains below all came from one sample that was sequenced in a study of cytomegalovirus exposure and HLA in healthy donors. The PCR made use of 60 Vbeta and 13 Jbeta primers. Libraries were prepared by immunoSEQ multiplex PCR; TCRdb keeps only in-frame clonotypes and omits some of them. This sample's table has 150,000 to 200,000 clones. Sequencing input: PBMCs. The receptors shown here come from a woman in her late teens or twenties in good health and CMV-seropositive.

The CDR3 is CATRTSGGGELFF. The CDR3 DNA follows: TGTGCCACCAGGACTAGCGGGGGCGGGGAGCTGTTTTTT. The rearrangement links TRBV15 to TRBJ2-2, with 12 positions matching TRBD2. J lost 7 bases, V lost 6 bases, and 0 bases had no gene match. Germline V gene sequence: CDR1 LNHNV, CDR2 YYDKDF (reference sequence). This CDR3 contains 13 residues. Full variable domain (outside the CDR3, taken from reference TRBV15 and TRBJ2-2): DAMVIQNPRYQVTQFGKPVTLSCSQTLNHNVMYWYQQKSSQAPKLLFHYYDKDFNNEADTPDNFQSRRPNTSFCFLDIRSPGLGDTAMYLCATRTSGGGELFFGEGSRLTVL.

The J gene is TRBJ2-3, the V gene TRBV30, with TRBD2 matching over 15 bases. CDR1 is GTSNPN, CDR2 SVGIG, per germline (reference sequence). V dropped 2 bases and J dropped 8; count of bases not matched to a gene: 20. The CDR3 extends over 20 amino acids. This CDR3 reads CAWSLFRMGLAGGGAGTQYF. The CDR3 nucleotides read TGTGCCTGGAGTCTATTTAGGATGGGACTAGCGGGAGGAGGGGCAGGTACGCAGTATTTT.

The chain recombines TRBV9 with TRBJ2-7; no firm D call. Germline loops: CDR1 SGDLS, CDR2 YYNGEE. Trimming removed 0 bases at V and 1 base at J, with 11 bases between. The CDR3 spans 15 residues. The CDR3, as DNA: TGTGCCAGCAGCGTAGAAGGCGGAATATCCTACGAGCAGTACTTC. It is translated as CASSVEGGISYEQYF.

The chain links TRBV18 to TRBJ1-2; D gene uncertain. The V end lost 1 base, the J end lost 4 bases, and 19 bases lay between the germline ends. This CDR3 has 17 amino acids. CDR1 and CDR2 (germline): KGHSH, LQKENI. The CDR3 sequence: CASSPLSEGTTSYGYTF. The CDR3 DNA reads TGTGCCAGCTCACCACTGTCGGAGGGCACGACATCCTATGGCTACACCTTC.

The rearrangement joins TRBV2 to TRBJ2-7; TRBD1 matches 12 bases. Germline V gene sequence: CDR1 SNHLY, CDR2 FYNNEI. V trimming: 7 bases; J trimming: 7 bases; junction bases outside the gene matches: 5. The CDR3 has 13 residues. This CDR3 reads CASNRDRGQEQYF. The CDR3 bases are TGTGCCAGCAACCGGGACAGGGGGCAGGAGCAGTACTTC.

V and J are TRBV2 and TRBJ2-7; 11 nucleotides agree with TRBD2. Losses at the gene ends were 5 bases for V and 7 bases for J; bases not matched to a gene: 4. Germline CDR1 is SNHLY and CDR2 is FYNNEI. This CDR3 spans 13 amino acids. For the CDR3, the DNA is TGTGCCAGCAGTCCCCGACTAGCGGGAGAGCAGTACTTC. It codes for CASSPRLAGEQYF.

The chain is built from TRBV6-4 and TRBJ2-3; no reliable D call. The germline CDR1 and CDR2 sequences are MRHNA and SNTAGT. Trimming removed 2 bases at V and 1 base at J, with 4 bases between. The CDR3 has 13 amino acids. The CDR3 reads CASSDRGTDTQYF. CDR3 in DNA: TGTGCCAGCAGTGACCGCGGCACAGATACGCAGTATTTT.

The chain carries TRBV5-1 and TRBJ2-1; TRBD1 aligns across 8 bases. Per germline, CDR1 SGHRS and CDR2 YFSETQ. CDR3 length: 14 residues. Trimming took 7 bases from V and 5 from J; bases not matched to a gene: 8. For the CDR3, the DNA is TGCGCCAGCCAGGAACGGACAGGGCACAATGAGCAGTTCTTC. Its translation: CASQERTGHNEQFF.

The chain employs TRBV19 and TRBJ1-1, with D perhaps TRBD1 (5 bases). Trimming shortened V by 5 bases and J by 6 bases, and 22 bases separated the two germline ends. The germline V gene has CDR1 LNHDA and CDR2 SQIVND (reference sequence). The CDR3 is made up of 16 amino acids. The CDR3 DNA sequence: TGTGCCAGTAGTGCCTCCCCCGTGGGGGGTAGCCCTGAAGCTTTCTTT. It encodes CASSASPVGGSPEAFF.

Turning to this clone: Additional DNA sequences in this sample encode the identical CDR3. V is TRBV7-9 and J is TRBJ2-7, with D possibly matching TRBD2 (5 bases). The CDR3 covers 13 residues. Germline V gene lookup returns CDR1 SEHNR and CDR2 FQNEAQ (reference sequence). Trimming left V 8 bases short and J 0 bases short, with 11 bases between. The CDR3 loop reads CASSALASYEQYF. CDR3 nucleotide sequence: TGTGCCAGCTCAGCCCTAGCCTCCTACGAGCAGTACTTC.

This chain joins TRBV7-2 and TRBJ2-5; 10 nucleotides match TRBD1. Trimming at V came to 4 bases and at J to 4 bases, leaving 6 bases not matched to a gene. The CDR3 loop spans 15 amino acids. The V gene's germline CDR1 is SGHTA and CDR2 FQGNSA. The DNA of the CDR3 is TGTGCCAGCAGCTGGGGACAGGGGATCCGAGAGACCCAGTACTTC. Protein product: CASSWGQGIRETQYF.

V usage is TRBV5-1 and J usage is TRBJ1-1, with D maybe TRBD1 (6 bases). The CDR3 length is 14 residues. The V and J ends lost 4 bases and 6 bases respectively, with 16 bases between them. Per germline, CDR1 SGHRS and CDR2 YFSETQ. CDR3 in amino acids: CASSPEGGRAEAFF. For the CDR3, the DNA is TGCGCCAGCAGCCCTGAGGGGGGGAGGGCTGAAGCTTTCTTT.

The rearrangement uses TRBV11-2 and TRBJ2-7, with TRBD2 identical over 12 bases. CDR1 and CDR2 (germline): SGHAT, FQNNGV. This CDR3 has 15 residues. The ends lost 5 bases at V and 7 bases at J; junction bases unmatched: 9. The CDR3 loop reads CASSPTLAGGGEQYF. CDR3 sequence (DNA): TGTGCCAGCAGCCCCACACTAGCGGGGGGTGGGGAGCAGTACTTC.

The chain recombines TRBV7-3 with TRBJ2-2; a weak D match, TRBD1 (5 bases). V lost 4 bases, J lost 8 bases, and 8 bases lay in between. Germline CDR1 SGHTA, CDR2 FQGTGA. There are 12 residues in the CDR3. The chain's CDR3 is CASSSRTGELFF. CDR3 nucleotide sequence: TGTGCCAGCAGCTCCCGGACAGGGGAGCTGTTTTTT. Full variable domain (rest looked up from reference TRBV7-3 and TRBJ2-2): GAGVSQTPSNKVTEKGKYVELRCDPISGHTALYWYRQSLGQGPEFLIYFQGTGAADDSGLPNDRFFAVRPEGSVSTLKIQRTERGDSAVYLCASSSRTGELFFGEGSRLTVL.

The J gene is TRBJ2-7, the V gene TRBV5-5, with 8 nucleotides matching TRBD1. The trim removed 4 bases at V and 3 bases at J, leaving 3 bases unmatched. The CDR3 length is 13 residues. Germline assignment: CDR1 SGHKS and CDR2 YYEKEE (reference sequence). The CDR3: CASSRTGLYEQYF. CDR3 in DNA: TGTGCCAGCAGCCGGACAGGGCTCTACGAGCAGTACTTC.

The rearrangement joins TRBV27 to TRBJ2-5; 8 bases map to TRBD1. Germline V gene lookup returns CDR1 MNHEY and CDR2 SMNVEV (reference sequence). Trimming cost V 8 bases and J 2 bases; bases outside gene matches: 7. The length of the CDR3 is 14 residues. CDR3 in DNA: TGTGCCAGCTCCGACAGGGGCACACAAGAGACCCAGTACTTC. Amino acid sequence: CASSDRGTQETQYF.

The chain links TRBV7-4 to TRBJ2-1; D is unclear. From germline, CDR1 is SGHVT and CDR2 SQSDAQ. This CDR3 is 12 amino acids long. Trimming left V 5 bases short and J 8 bases short, with 10 bases between. In DNA, the CDR3 is TGTGCCAGCAGCCGTCTTGCGGATGAGCAGTTCTTC. This gives the protein CASSRLADEQFF.

This rearrangement joins TRBV5-6 to TRBJ2-3; maybe TRBD2 (7 bases). Trimming left V 3 bases short and J 3 bases short, with 20 bases between. This CDR3 comprises 17 residues. Germline V gene data show CDR1 as SGHDT and CDR2 as YYEEEE. CDR3 in amino acids: CASSSQVGGASTDTQYF. DNA for the CDR3: TGTGCCAGCAGCTCCCAGGTAGGGGGGGCCTCGACAGATACGCAGTATTTT.

V gene TRBV5-1 combines with J gene TRBJ2-3; TRBD2 matches 9 bases. The V gene's germline CDR1 is SGHRS and CDR2 YFSETQ. Trimming cost V 5 bases and J 0 bases; bases outside gene matches: 4. The CDR3 consists of 15 residues. The CDR3 here is CASRGLAQSTDTQYF. As DNA, the CDR3 is TGCGCCAGCAGAGGACTAGCGCAGAGCACAGATACGCAGTATTTT.

The chain combines TRBV18 with TRBJ1-3; 7 bases agree with TRBD1. Germline loops: CDR1 KGHSH, CDR2 LQKENI. There are 16 residues in the CDR3. Trimming took 6 bases from V and 0 from J; bases not matched to a gene: 8. The CDR3 reads CASSRTGPSSGNTIYF. The CDR3 DNA is TGTGCCAGCTCTCGGACAGGACCAAGCTCTGGAAACACCATATATTTT.

The chain uses TRBV30 and TRBJ2-7; TRBD2 is a possible D gene (5 bases). V lost 4 bases, J lost 4 bases, and 17 bases lay in between. Germline values: CDR1 GTSNPN, CDR2 SVGIG (reference sequence). The CDR3 contains 14 residues. In DNA form, the CDR3 reads TGTGCCTGGATATCACGCGGGTATGGGTACGAGCAGTACTTC. Its protein product is CAWISRGYGYEQYF.

This chain joins TRBV6-5 and TRBJ1-5, with D uncertain. CDR1 is MNHEY and CDR2 is SVGAGI in the germline V gene. Trimming pared 8 bases from V and 4 bases from J, leaving 12 bases between. CDR3 length: 13 residues. The CDR3 loop reads CASWGGSNQPQHF. CDR3 sequence (DNA): TGTGCCAGCTGGGGAGGGTCTAATCAGCCCCAGCATTTT.

This rearrangement joins TRBV5-1 to TRBJ1-6; TRBD1 agrees at 12 bases. Unmatched junction bases numbered 4, after V lost 2 bases and J lost 7 bases. Germline V lookup: CDR1 SGHRS, CDR2 YFSETQ. The CDR3 contains 16 residues. CDR3 sequence reads: CASSFGTGGGNSPLHF. Here the CDR3 DNA reads TGCGCCAGCAGCTTCGGGACAGGGGGCGGAAATTCACCCCTCCACTTT.

This rearrangement joins TRBV11-2 to TRBJ2-5, with D hard to call. Trimming removed 5 bases at V and 3 bases at J, with 4 bases between. From germline, CDR1 is SGHAT and CDR2 FQNNGV. The CDR3 totals 11 residues. The CDR3 sequence: CASSHKETQYF. In nucleotides, the CDR3 is TGTGCCAGCAGCCACAAAGAGACCCAGTACTTC.

In nucleotides, the CDR3 is TGCGCCAGCAGCTTGGTGGCTAGCGGTGAGCAGTACTTC. The encoded protein is CASSLVASGEQYF. This chain links TRBV5-1 with TRBJ2-7; 7 bases are shared with TRBD2. Germline values: CDR1 SGHRS, CDR2 YFSETQ. The CDR3 runs 13 residues. V lost 0 bases, J lost 7 bases, and 4 bases stayed unmatched.

The chain joins TRBV27 to TRBJ2-1; tentative D call: TRBD1 (5 bases). Germline V gives CDR1 MNHEY, CDR2 SMNVEV (reference sequence). The CDR3 sequence is 14 residues long. V dropped 0 bases and J dropped 3 bases, with 6 bases sitting between them. The CDR3 nucleotides are TGTGCCAGCAGTTTATCCGGACACTACAATGAGCAGTTCTTC. Translated: CASSLSGHYNEQFF.

The chain links TRBV5-3 to TRBJ2-1; D gene unclear. TRBV5-3 is flagged as an ORF with uncertain function. Trimming removed 3 bases from V and 7 bases from J, with 17 bases in between. The CDR3 has 15 amino acids. In DNA, the CDR3 is TGTGCCAGAAGCTCTGAGCCTCGCCGGGTAAATGAGCAGTTCTTC. Its translation: CARSSEPRRVNEQFF.

This rearrangement joins TRBV4-3 to TRBJ2-2, with 8 bases fitting TRBD1. Per germline, CDR1 LGHNA and CDR2 YSLEER. The CDR3 length is 14 residues. V lost 2 bases and J lost 7; bases outside the gene matches: 3. CDR3 in DNA: TGCGCCAGCAGCCAACCGACAGGGGACGGGGAGCTGTTTTTT. Protein: CASSQPTGDGELFF.